The next 27 T cell receptor beta chains were all read from a single sample in a study of T cell changes during pregnancy in multiple sclerosis. Clones were sequenced by immunoSEQ multiplex PCR, and TCRdb holds only the in-frame ones, with some missing. The sample consists of approximately 70,000 clones, 92% of them appearing once. The sequences come from peripheral blood, collected in the first trimester of pregnancy. The source of these receptors is a female donor in good health, enrolled as a control in a pregnancy study.

V is TRBV6-4 and J is TRBJ2-3; 15 bases fit TRBD2. Germline-derived CDR1 and CDR2 are MRHNA and SNTAGT. V lost 2 bases to trimming and J lost 3 bases; unmatched junction nucleotides: 9. CDR3 length: 19 residues. The CDR3 region is CASSDGTSGRTGGTDTQYF. The CDR3, as DNA: TGTGCCAGCAGTGACGGGACTAGCGGGAGGACGGGGGGGACAGATACGCAGTATTTT.

This clone showed up just a few times. The chain links TRBV23-1 to TRBJ2-7; no reliable D call. TRBV23-1 is reported as an ORF; its role is uncertain. The CDR3 runs 15 residues. Trimming took 0 bases from V and 3 from J, leaving 12 bases between them. The CDR3 is CASSQSGRFSYEQYF. The CDR3 nucleotides are TGCGCCAGCAGTCAATCGGGCAGATTCAGCTACGAGCAGTACTTC.

This clone was counted once. The rearrangement uses TRBV4-1 and TRBJ2-7, with a weak D call TRBD1 (6 bases). The V and J ends lost 4 bases and 4 bases respectively, with 11 bases between them. CDR3 length equals 13 residues. CDR1 and CDR2 from the germline V gene are MGHRA and YSYEKL. CDR3 nucleotides: TGCGCCAGCAGCCCCGGGACAACGTACGAGCAGTACTTC. It translates to CASSPGTTYEQYF.

The rearrangement links TRBV7-9 to TRBJ2-1; 12 bases align to TRBD2. This CDR3 has 17 amino acids. Looked up from germline, CDR1 is SEHNR and CDR2 is FQNEAQ (reference sequence). The V and J ends lost 4 bases and 6 bases, in that order; junction bases with no gene match: 10. DNA for the CDR3: TGTGCCAGCAGCTCTCGACTAGCGGGAGTCACCCTCAATGAGCAGTTCTTC. It codes for CASSSRLAGVTLNEQFF.

This clone was counted only a few times. The chain is built from TRBV6-1 and TRBJ2-7; D gene unclear. The germline gives CDR1 MNHNS, CDR2 SASEGT. This CDR3 comprises 13 residues. V shed 9 bases and J shed 4 bases, with 16 bases lying between them. The DNA of the CDR3 is TGTGCCAGTCATTACGGTGTCTCTTACGAGCAGTACTTC. Amino acids: CASHYGVSYEQYF.

The chain has TRBV6-5 and TRBJ2-2, with TRBD1 identical over 10 bases. Germline V gene data show CDR1 as MNHEY and CDR2 as SVGAGI. V lost 4 bases, J lost 6 bases, and 2 bases stayed unmatched. The CDR3 totals 14 residues. CDR3 nucleotide sequence: TGTGCCAGCAGTTCCGGGACAGGGGCCGGGGAGCTGTTTTTT. It codes for CASSSGTGAGELFF.

J is TRBJ2-7 and V is TRBV28, with a tentative D call TRBD2 (5 bases). Germline CDR1 and CDR2: MDHEN and SYDVKM. V lost 4 bases to trimming and J lost 12 bases, with 25 bases between them. CDR3 length: 15 residues. In nucleotides, the CDR3 is TGTGCCAGCAGTTCCATAGCCCAACGTGCGGGCGATCCGTACTTC. This encodes CASSSIAQRAGDPYF.

The chain couples TRBV27 to TRBJ1-1; 7 positions agree with TRBD1. Trimming at V came to 5 bases and at J to 5 bases, leaving 5 bases not matched to a gene. Germline assignment: CDR1 MNHEY and CDR2 SMNVEV (reference sequence). The CDR3 extends over 13 amino acids. The DNA for the CDR3 is TGTGCCAGCAGTGTCGGGACAGCAACTGAAGCTTTCTTT. Encoded protein: CASSVGTATEAFF.

Worth noting for this clone: The same CDR3 arises from other DNA sequences in this sample as well. This rearrangement joins TRBV5-1 to TRBJ1-1, with a tentative D call TRBD1 (6 bases). V was clipped by 7 bases and J by 1 base, with 11 bases between them. Germline-derived CDR1 and CDR2 are SGHRS and YFSETQ. This CDR3 contains 13 residues. The CDR3 protein is CASSLQGNTEAFF. Written as DNA, the CDR3 is TGCGCCAGCTCATTACAGGGGAACACTGAAGCTTTCTTT.

This clone was found a few times. The V call is TRBV7-6, the J call TRBJ1-1; maybe TRBD1 (5 bases). Germline CDR1 reads SGHVS; CDR2 reads FNYEAQ. The CDR3 sequence is 13 residues long. The germline V and J ends were trimmed by 6 bases and 1 base, with 9 bases remaining between them. The CDR3 is CASRQQENTEAFF. The CDR3 nucleotides are TGTGCCAGCAGGCAACAGGAGAACACTGAAGCTTTCTTT.

This chain joins TRBV14 and TRBJ2-3; 9 bases align to TRBD2. V was pared by 2 bases and J by 0 bases, with 9 bases of the junction left unmatched. CDR1 is SGHDN, CDR2 FVKESK, per germline. The CDR3 sequence is 18 residues long. The CDR3: CASSQLALAGPSTDTQYF. The CDR3, as DNA: TGTGCCAGCAGCCAATTAGCCCTAGCGGGACCCAGCACAGATACGCAGTATTTT.

The V and J genes are TRBV5-1 and TRBJ2-7; TRBD1 matches at 10 bases. Germline lookup yields CDR1 SGHRS and CDR2 YFSETQ. The CDR3 is 14 residues long. Germline trimming cut 5 bases from V and 6 bases from J; bases unmatched to any gene: 8. The CDR3 nucleotides are TGCGCCAGCAGTCCCGACAGGGGGCAAAGCGAGCAGTACTTC. Its protein product is CASSPDRGQSEQYF.

The chain couples TRBV5-1 to TRBJ2-5, with a weak D call TRBD2 (7 bases). V lost 4 bases and J lost 2, with 15 bases in between. The CDR3 covers 15 residues. CDR1 and CDR2 from the germline V gene are SGHRS and YFSETQ. For the CDR3, the DNA is TGCGCCAGCAGCCTGGAAGGGGGAGGGCAAGAGACCCAGTACTTC. The encoded protein is CASSLEGGGQETQYF.

J is TRBJ1-1 and V is TRBV5-1, with no clear D. Looked up from germline, CDR1 is SGHRS and CDR2 is YFSETQ. The CDR3 is made up of 15 amino acids. The V end lost 4 bases, the J end lost 1 base, and 14 bases lay between the germline ends. DNA for the CDR3: TGCGCCAGCAGCGTAGCCCTAACTTCGAACACTGAAGCTTTCTTT. It translates to CASSVALTSNTEAFF.

The chain couples TRBV23-1 to TRBJ2-1, with 7 bases matching TRBD2. TRBV23-1 is assigned to the ORF class and has an uncertain function. CDR3 length equals 15 residues. The V segment lost 6 bases and the J segment 9 bases; nucleotides outside the gene matches: 14. CDR3 sequence: CASRLNRAGIGEQFF. CDR3 nucleotide sequence: TGCGCCAGCAGGCTAAACCGAGCGGGGATCGGTGAGCAGTTCTTC.

The CDR3 coding sequence is TGTGCCAGCAGCCCCCCGACAGATACGCAGTATTTT. Translation gives CASSPPTDTQYF. The chain combines TRBV7-2 with TRBJ2-3; unclear D gene. CDR3 length: 12 amino acids. Germline values: CDR1 SGHTA, CDR2 FQGNSA. V lost 5 bases and J lost 3, with 6 bases in between.

The CDR3 loop reads CASGQITKTHSYEQYF. The CDR3, as DNA: TGTGCTAGTGGCCAAATCACAAAGACTCATTCCTACGAGCAGTACTTC. This chain joins TRBV12-5 and TRBJ2-7, with unresolved D. Germline V gene sequence: CDR1 LGHNT, CDR2 FRNRAP. The germline V and J ends were trimmed by 6 bases and 1 base, with 19 bases remaining between them. The CDR3 is 16 residues long.

This chain connects TRBV15 to TRBJ2-1; maybe TRBD2 (5 bases). This CDR3 contains 18 residues. The germline gives CDR1 LNHNV, CDR2 YYDKDF (reference sequence). V lost 0 bases and J lost 0, with 15 bases in between. The CDR3 reads CATSRDSPGGSSYNEQFF. The CDR3 DNA reads TGTGCCACCAGCAGAGATAGTCCCGGAGGAAGCTCCTACAATGAGCAGTTCTTC. The complete variable domain, with remaining parts taken from reference TRBV15 and TRBJ2-1, reads DAMVIQNPRYQVTQFGKPVTLSCSQTLNHNVMYWYQQKSSQAPKLLFHYYDKDFNNEADTPDNFQSRRPNTSFCFLDIRSPGLGDTAMYLCATSRDSPGGSSYNEQFFGPGTRLTVL.

The V call is TRBV5-1, the J call TRBJ1-1; TRBD1 matches at 8 bases. V trimming: 0 bases; J trimming: 0 bases; junction bases outside the gene matches: 4. CDR3 length equals 16 residues. CDR1 is SGHRS and CDR2 is YFSETQ in the germline V gene. The CDR3: CASSLGRGLMNTEAFF. CDR3 in DNA: TGCGCCAGCAGCTTGGGCAGGGGGCTAATGAACACTGAAGCTTTCTTT.

The V call is TRBV21-1, the J call TRBJ2-1; the table's TRBD2 call for D was not verified on the DNA. TRBV21-1 is labeled a pseudogene. The CDR3 has 18 residues. CDR3 nucleotides: TGTGCCAGCAGCAAAGGACTAGCGGCACCGAGCTCCTACAATGAGCAGTTCTTC. Translation: CASSKGLAAPSSYNEQFF.

This clone has more than one count but fewer than ten. V and J are TRBV5-5 and TRBJ2-3; D unclear. The CDR3 extends over 15 amino acids. Germline V lookup: CDR1 SGHKS, CDR2 YYEKEE (reference sequence). V was shortened by 0 bases and J by 4 bases, with 12 bases between the two germline ends. CDR3: CASSLEFSYSDTQYF. The CDR3 DNA sequence: TGTGCCAGCAGCTTGGAGTTCAGTTATTCAGATACGCAGTATTTT.

This chain links TRBV7-8 with TRBJ2-7; tentative D call: TRBD1 (5 bases). The CDR3 spans 14 residues. In germline, CDR1 is SGHVS, CDR2 FQNEAQ. The V gene lost 2 bases and the J gene lost 3 bases, with 11 bases spanning the gap. CDR3 sequence: CASSLQGLYYEQYF. In DNA form, the CDR3 reads TGTGCCAGCAGCTTACAGGGCCTTTACTACGAGCAGTACTTC.

The genes are TRBV4-1 and TRBJ2-1; TRBD2 agrees at 9 bases. V shed 2 bases, J shed 6 bases, and the junction held 8 bases outside the gene matches. CDR1 and CDR2 (germline): MGHRA, YSYEKL. The CDR3 has 16 residues. CDR3 sequence: CASSQPLAGFSNEQFF. CDR3 nucleotide sequence: TGCGCCAGCAGCCAACCGCTAGCGGGATTCAGCAATGAGCAGTTCTTC.

The chain links TRBV5-1 to TRBJ2-5; D is possibly TRBD2 (6 bases). The germline V gene has CDR1 SGHRS and CDR2 YFSETQ. The V end lost 5 bases, the J end lost 2 bases, and 13 bases lay between the germline ends. CDR3 length equals 14 residues. The CDR3 reads CASRGIAAQETQYF. The CDR3 coding sequence is TGCGCCAGCAGAGGAATAGCGGCACAAGAGACCCAGTACTTC.

The rearrangement links TRBV27 to TRBJ1-5; D unresolved. Germline CDR1 reads MNHEY; CDR2 reads SMNVEV (reference sequence). The CDR3 contains 13 residues. The V end was cut by 3 bases, the J end by 5 bases, with 8 bases between. CDR3 sequence reads: CASSFHPDQPQHF. CDR3 DNA: TGTGCCAGCAGTTTTCATCCGGATCAGCCCCAGCATTTT.

V is TRBV28 and J is TRBJ1-5, with D possibly being TRBD1 (5 bases). Looked up from germline, CDR1 is MDHEN and CDR2 is SYDVKM. The V gene lost 3 bases and the J gene lost 6 bases, with 6 bases spanning the gap. CDR3 length: 12 residues. Written as DNA, the CDR3 is TGTGCCAGCAGTTTCGGGGGTCAGCCCCAGCATTTT. This translates into CASSFGGQPQHF.

V usage is TRBV10-3 and J usage is TRBJ1-1; a weak D match, TRBD1 (6 bases). Per the germline V gene, CDR1 is ENHRY and CDR2 is SYGVKD. V was cut by 4 bases and J by 4 bases, with 10 bases left in between. The CDR3 runs 13 residues. The CDR3 DNA follows: TGTGCCATCAGTGGGCAGGGGAGCACTGAAGCTTTCTTT. This encodes CAISGQGSTEAFF.